Each of the 26 T cell receptor beta chains below was sequenced from the same sample in a study of T cells after yellow fever vaccination. TCRdb independently ran MiXCR on the 5' RACE reads; one entry per CDR3 protein. The repertoire includes hundreds of thousands of distinct CDR3 sequences, approximately 13% of them detected once, and over 13% sits in the top ten. Source: PBMCs, taken on the day of the yellow fever booster vaccination. These receptors were obtained from a man aged 30 to 39 who received the YFV17D yellow fever vaccine.

This clonotype was observed a handful of times. The V call is TRBV9, the J call TRBJ2-2; no clear D gene. CDR3 length: 14 residues. V lost 4 bases and J lost 9, with 16 bases in between. The V gene's germline CDR1 is SGDLS and CDR2 YYNGEE. For the CDR3, the DNA is TGTGCCAGCAGCACCTCGGACGCGGCCCGGGAGCTGTTTTTT. This translates into CASSTSDAARELFF.

V usage is TRBV7-2 and J usage is TRBJ1-1; no firm D call. Germline CDR1 reads SGHTA; CDR2 reads FQGNSA. The CDR3 runs 14 residues. The V end was cut by 5 bases, the J end by 1 base, with 11 bases between. Here the CDR3 reads CASSLRIRNTEAFF. The CDR3 DNA reads TGTGCCAGCAGCCTCAGGATTAGGAACACTGAAGCTTTCTTT.

This clonotype was detected a few times. The chain carries TRBV27 and TRBJ2-7, with TRBD2 matching 8 bases. Germline V gene lookup returns CDR1 MNHEY and CDR2 SMNVEV (reference sequence). The CDR3 sequence is 17 residues long. The V and J ends lost 6 bases and 3 bases, in that order; junction bases with no gene match: 16. The CDR3 DNA reads as TGTGCCAGCAGCTCCGGGACTAGATCGATGGTATTCTACGAGCAGTACTTC. This gives the protein CASSSGTRSMVFYEQYF.

This rearrangement joins TRBV6-1 to TRBJ2-3; 9 nucleotides line up with TRBD2. Trimming took 7 bases from V and 4 from J; bases not matched to a gene: 18. This CDR3 is built from 18 residues. Germline CDR1 MNHNS, CDR2 SASEGT. The CDR3 here is CASILEGGSGSMADTQYF. The CDR3 nucleotides are TGTGCCAGCATCCTCGAAGGAGGTAGCGGGAGCATGGCAGATACGCAGTATTTT.

To note about this clonotype: The junction departs from germline at one end; a sequencing error may be responsible. This chain connects TRBV20-1 to TRBJ2-3; D might be TRBD2 (6 bases). CDR3 length: 17 amino acids. Germline-derived CDR1 and CDR2 are DFQATT and SNEGSKA (reference sequence). CDR3 in amino acids: CCAREGVAGLGTDTQYF. DNA for the CDR3: TGCTGTGCTAGAGAAGGAGTCGCGGGATTAGGTACAGATACGCAGTATTTT.

This clonotype was picked up many times. The chain combines TRBV5-1 with TRBJ2-2; unclear D gene. Germline values: CDR1 SGHRS, CDR2 YFSETQ. The CDR3 extends over 13 amino acids. Trimming left V 1 base short and J 3 bases short, with 4 bases between. DNA for the CDR3: TGCGCCAGCAGCTTGAGGGACACCGGGGAGCTGTTTTTT. It encodes CASSLRDTGELFF.

This clonotype turned up a few times. This chain links TRBV29-1 with TRBJ2-1, with 8 nucleotides matching TRBD2. V gave up 5 bases and J gave up 0 bases; unmatched junction bases: 6. The CDR3 runs 15 residues. Per the germline V gene, CDR1 is SQVTM and CDR2 is ANQGSEA. CDR3 sequence (DNA): TGCAGCGTTATTAAGCGGGAGAGCTCCTACAATGAGCAGTTCTTC. Its protein product is CSVIKRESSYNEQFF.

This clonotype was recorded a few times. J is TRBJ2-1 and V is TRBV7-2; tentatively, D is TRBD2 (7 bases). The germline V gene has CDR1 SGHTA and CDR2 FQGNSA. V lost 1 base to trimming and J lost 7 bases, with 14 bases between them. The CDR3 is 15 residues long. CDR3 sequence reads: CASSLGRGQVNEQFF. The DNA for the CDR3 is TGTGCCAGCAGCTTAGGGCGGGGGCAGGTGAATGAGCAGTTCTTC.

This clonotype was seen only a few times. The chain's CDR3 is CASSSYTGGEQYF. The DNA for the CDR3 is TGTGCCAGCAGCTCATATACTGGGGGAGAGCAGTACTTC. V and J are TRBV7-2 and TRBJ2-7; D may be TRBD1 or TRBD2 (5 bases each). V shed 4 bases and J shed 7 bases, with 14 bases lying between them. In germline, CDR1 is SGHTA, CDR2 FQGNSA. The CDR3 is 13 residues long.

In its sample, this clonotype was seen many times. This chain connects TRBV20-1 to TRBJ2-3, with D uncertain. The CDR3 is 15 residues long. V was cut by 1 base and J by 0 bases, with 11 bases left in between. The germline gives CDR1 DFQATT, CDR2 SNEGSKA (reference sequence). DNA for the CDR3: TGCAGTGCTAGAGGCCAGCACACAAGCACAGATACGCAGTATTTT. This translates into CSARGQHTSTDTQYF.

This chain joins TRBV20-1 and TRBJ2-5; D is possibly TRBD2 (5 bases). There are 12 residues in the CDR3. The V and J ends lost 5 bases and 2 bases respectively, with 9 bases between them. The germline V gene has CDR1 DFQATT and CDR2 SNEGSKA (reference sequence). The CDR3: CSARGRQETQYF. The CDR3 nucleotides read TGCAGTGCTCGTGGGAGACAAGAGACCCAGTACTTC.

This clonotype was detected only a few times. This may be a read error: a much more frequent sequence differs by one nucleotide. The V gene is TRBV9, the J gene TRBJ2-2, with D unclear. The CDR3 runs to 12 residues. V lost 1 base and J 4 bases, leaving 2 bases between the germline ends. The germline V gene has CDR1 SGDLS and CDR2 YYNGEE. The CDR3 DNA is TGTGCCAGCAGCGTAATCACCGGGGAGCTGTTTTTT. Its translation is CASSVITGELFF.

The rearrangement links TRBV5-1 to TRBJ2-2; 11 nucleotides match TRBD2. The germline gives CDR1 SGHRS, CDR2 YFSETQ. J lost 5 bases, V lost 4 bases, and 10 bases had no gene match. The CDR3 extends over 17 amino acids. The CDR3 is CASSPGTSGIFTGELFF. The DNA of the CDR3 is TGCGCCAGCAGCCCCGGGACTAGCGGAATTTTTACCGGGGAGCTGTTTTTT.

This clonotype was seen a handful of times. The chain joins TRBV10-3 to TRBJ2-1, with a tentative D call TRBD2 (6 bases). CDR1 is ENHRY, CDR2 SYGVKD, per germline. The V gene lost 4 bases and the J gene lost 5 bases, with 18 bases spanning the gap. The length of the CDR3 is 16 residues. CDR3 coding DNA: TGTGCCATCAGTGGGCCCGTGGGATCGGGAGACAATGAGCAGTTCTTC. Translated, it gives CAISGPVGSGDNEQFF.

J is TRBJ1-2 and V is TRBV6-5; perhaps TRBD1 as D (6 bases). CDR3 length: 14 residues. V lost 0 bases to trimming and J lost 4 bases, with 9 bases between them. Germline V CDR1 and CDR2: MNHEY, SVGAGI. Written as DNA, the CDR3 is TGTGCCAGCAGTTACTCGAGGGGGAGCTATGGCTACACCTTC. Residues: CASSYSRGSYGYTF.

CDR3 sequence (DNA): TGCGCCAGCAGCTCAGACAGGCCGTGGGAGCTGTTTTTT. It yields the protein CASSSDRPWELFF. The V gene is TRBV4-3, the J gene TRBJ2-2; tentatively, D is TRBD1 (6 bases). Trimming stripped 5 bases from V and 9 bases from J, with 13 bases between. Germline CDR1 is LGHNA and CDR2 is YSLEER. The CDR3 is 13 residues long.

This chain links TRBV4-2 with TRBJ1-6; 7 nucleotides agree with TRBD1. The CDR3 spans 16 residues. The J segment lost 5 bases and the V segment lost 3 bases, leaving 7 bases of the junction unmatched. Germline V lookup: CDR1 LGHNA, CDR2 YNFKEQ. CDR3 sequence reads: CASSHARDSHNSPLHF. In DNA, the CDR3 is TGTGCCAGCAGCCATGCCCGGGACAGCCATAATTCACCCCTCCACTTT.

In this sample, this clonotype turned up a few times. V is TRBV6-1 and J is TRBJ2-7; D is possibly TRBD1 (5 bases). This CDR3 region has 13 residues. Per the germline V gene, CDR1 is MNHNS and CDR2 is SASEGT. V lost 5 bases, J lost 6 bases, and 14 bases lay in between. CDR3 nucleotide sequence: TGTGCCAGCAGTCAGGGTATTTCGGGCGAGCAGTACTTC. Translating gives CASSQGISGEQYF.

This chain uses TRBV5-1 with TRBJ2-1; 7 bases line up with TRBD1. Germline loops: CDR1 SGHRS, CDR2 YFSETQ. V shed 2 bases, J shed 6 bases, and the junction held 8 bases outside the gene matches. CDR3 size: 15 residues. CDR3 DNA sequence: TGCGCCAGCAGCTTTGACAGGGATGGCGGCAATGAGCAGTTCTTC. Amino acid sequence: CASSFDRDGGNEQFF. The variable domain in full, with the rest retrieved from reference TRBV5-1 and TRBJ2-1, is KAGVTQTPRYLIKTRGQQVTLSCSPISGHRSVSWYQQTPGQGLQFLFEYFSETQRNKGNFPGRFSGRQFSNSRSEMNVSTLELGDSALYLCASSFDRDGGNEQFFGPGTRLTVL.

This clonotype was seen more than once but under ten times. The CDR3 protein is CASSRVQGLDEQYF. Written as DNA, the CDR3 is TGTGCCAGCAGCCGAGTACAGGGTTTGGACGAGCAGTACTTC. This sequence joins TRBV11-2 and TRBJ2-7; D might be TRBD1 (6 bases). Germline CDR1 is SGHAT and CDR2 is FQNNGV. The ends were cut back, 5 bases at V and 5 bases at J, with 16 bases in the middle. The length of the CDR3 is 14 residues.

This clonotype turned up a few times. The chain carries TRBV9 and TRBJ2-1, with 7 bases identical to TRBD2. Trimming took 2 bases from V and 1 from J; bases not matched to a gene: 6. CDR3 size: 16 residues. Germline V gene data show CDR1 as SGDLS and CDR2 as YYNGEE. CDR3: CASSVRTSRSYNEQFF. The CDR3 coding sequence is TGTGCCAGCAGCGTTAGGACTAGTAGGTCCTACAATGAGCAGTTCTTC.

The V and J genes are TRBV5-6 and TRBJ2-7, with D unresolved. This CDR3 region has 15 residues. CDR1 and CDR2 (germline): SGHDT, YYEEEE. Trimming pared 1 base from V and 2 bases from J, leaving 13 bases between. CDR3 amino acids: CASSLLLPGTYEQYF. The CDR3 coding sequence is TGTGCCAGCAGCTTGCTTCTACCTGGGACCTACGAGCAGTACTTC. Combining the CDR3 with reference TRBV5-6 and TRBJ2-7 gives the whole variable domain DAGVTQSPTHLIKTRGQQVTLRCSPKSGHDTVSWYQQALGQGPQFIFQYYEEEERQRGNFPDRFSGHQFPNYSSELNVNALLLGDSALYLCASSLLLPGTYEQYFGPGTRLTVT.

This clonotype was counted a few times. The CDR3 bases are TGTGCCAGCAAATGGGTAAATGAGCAGTTCTTC. Residues: CASKWVNEQFF. The chain has TRBV6-6 and TRBJ2-1; D is undetermined. Trimming cost V 7 bases and J 7 bases, with 8 bases left between them. Germline V lookup: CDR1 MNHNY, CDR2 SVGAGI (reference sequence). This CDR3 contains 11 residues.

This chain links TRBV20-1 with TRBJ2-1; TRBD2 agrees at 7 bases. The germline CDR1 and CDR2 sequences are DFQATT and SNEGSKA (reference sequence). Unmatched junction bases numbered 1, after V lost 4 bases and J lost 10 bases. CDR3 length equals 10 residues. The CDR3 is CSATLAEQFF. Here the CDR3 DNA reads TGCAGTGCTACACTAGCGGAGCAGTTCTTC.

This clonotype was detected only a few times. V gene TRBV6-1 combines with J gene TRBJ1-6; D remains ambiguous. V was pared by 1 base and J by 9 bases, with 4 bases between. The CDR3 runs 12 residues. Germline lookup yields CDR1 MNHNS and CDR2 SASEGT. The CDR3 coding sequence is TGTGCCAGCAGTGAAGATCTTTCACCCCTCCACTTT. Translation gives CASSEDLSPLHF.

This chain connects TRBV6-1 to TRBJ2-6; tentative D call: TRBD2 (5 bases). Trimming pared 8 bases from V and 5 bases from J, leaving 13 bases between. The CDR3 consists of 14 residues. Per germline, CDR1 MNHNS and CDR2 SASEGT. The DNA of the CDR3 is TGTGCCAGCCAACGGGGAATTCGGGCCAACGTCCTGACTTTC. Amino acid sequence: CASQRGIRANVLTF.